Presented here are 27 T cell receptor beta chains from one specimen sequenced in a study of post-analysis software for immune sequencing data. Study results and limitations: Roughly 5 TRBV segments, including TRBV5-6, TRBV5-1 and TRBV20-1, were more frequent in patients than controls.

Each TCR beta cDNA library carried unique molecular identifiers. In TCRdb, the PCR reads were re-called with MiXCR into one record per CDR3 protein. This table has roughly 200,000 distinct CDR3 sequences, approximately 29% appearing once. No antigen is known for these receptors. What was sequenced was blood. These receptors all come from a girl aged 2 to 17 with multiple sclerosis.

To note about this clonotype: A much larger clone is a single base away; this may be a read error. The chain joins TRBV29-1 to TRBJ1-4; D remains unclear. Germline loops: CDR1 SQVTM, CDR2 ANQGSEA. CDR3 size: 13 residues. The V and J ends lost 4 bases and 6 bases respectively, with 12 bases between them. CDR3 nucleotides: TGCAGCGTTGGATCGGGTGTCGATGAAAAACTGTTTTTT. Its translation: CSVGSGVDEKLFF.

On this clonotype itself: Its ends do not fully match the called genes, so a read error is possible. The rearrangement joins TRBV29-1 to TRBJ2-7; 9 bases line up with TRBD1. The CDR3 runs 14 residues. Germline V gene lookup returns CDR1 SQVTM and CDR2 ANQGSEA. The CDR3 is CSVTHRGPSSEQYF. CDR3 bases: TGCAGCGTTACACACAGGGGGCCATCCTCCGAGCAGTACTTC.

The chain combines TRBV29-1 with TRBJ2-1; 10 bases line up with TRBD1. Looked up from germline, CDR1 is SQVTM and CDR2 is ANQGSEA. The CDR3 runs 14 residues. Trimming took 6 bases from V and 6 from J; bases not matched to a gene: 8. This CDR3 reads CSVATGGRGNEQFF. The CDR3 DNA sequence: TGCAGCGTGGCGACAGGGGGCCGCGGCAATGAGCAGTTCTTC.

This clonotype was seen many times. The rearrangement links TRBV3-1 to TRBJ2-7; 10 bases are a match to TRBD1. This CDR3 contains 15 residues. V dropped 4 bases and J dropped 1; count of bases not matched to a gene: 4. The germline V gene has CDR1 LGHDT and CDR2 YNNKEL (reference sequence). CDR3 nucleotide sequence: TGTGCCAGCAGCCTAGGGACAGGGGATTCCTACGAGCAGTACTTC. Translation: CASSLGTGDSYEQYF.

The chain employs TRBV10-1 and TRBJ2-7, with TRBD1 identical over 9 bases. V dropped 6 bases and J dropped 8; count of bases not matched to a gene: 26. The CDR3 is 19 residues long. CDR1 and CDR2 from the germline V gene are WNHNN and SYGVQD (reference sequence). CDR3 protein: CASRGAGQGRAPSLGQQYF. The DNA for the CDR3 is TGCGCCAGCAGGGGGGCGGGACAGGGTCGGGCCCCCTCCTTAGGGCAGCAGTACTTC.

This clonotype was detected a few times. This chain connects TRBV25-1 to TRBJ1-1, with a tentative D call TRBD1 (5 bases). Between the trimmed V and J ends, which lost 5 bases and 1 base, there was a span of 14 bases. In germline, CDR1 is MGHDK, CDR2 SYGVNS. This CDR3 comprises 15 residues. CDR3 region: CASSTRAGPNTEAFF. CDR3 sequence (DNA): TGTGCCAGCAGTACCCGGGCGGGACCGAACACTGAAGCTTTCTTT.

The chain couples TRBV30 to TRBJ2-7; no reliable D call. Trimming stripped 2 bases from V and 0 bases from J, with 8 bases between. Germline CDR1 and CDR2: GTSNPN and SVGIG (reference sequence). This CDR3 has 13 amino acids. CDR3 nucleotides: TGTGCCTGGAGTTTCCAGGCCTCCTACGAGCAGTACTTC. Protein product: CAWSFQASYEQYF.

This clonotype was seen many times. The V call is TRBV10-3, the J call TRBJ2-5, with a weak D call TRBD1 (6 bases). The CDR3 spans 13 residues. Trimming left V 4 bases short and J 3 bases short, with 9 bases between. Looked up from germline, CDR1 is ENHRY and CDR2 is SYGVKD. The CDR3 coding sequence is TGTGCCATCAGTGTGGACAGTGAAGAGACCCAGTACTTC. Protein product: CAISVDSEETQYF.

To note about this clonotype: At one boundary the junction diverges from the germline segment, which might be a read error. The chain joins TRBV28 to TRBJ2-4; 10 nucleotides line up with TRBD1. The assigned J gene may be wrong: the sequence end matches TRBJ2-7 better. In germline, CDR1 is MDHEN, CDR2 SYDVKM. The CDR3 totals 15 residues. The CDR3 loop reads CANSFPGTGAYEQYF. CDR3 coding DNA: TGTGCCAACAGTTTTCCCGGGACAGGGGCCTACGAGCAGTACTTC.

V gene TRBV3-1 combines with J gene TRBJ2-3; D possibly corresponds to TRBD1 (5 bases). V lost 4 bases and J lost 6, with 14 bases in between. Germline lookup yields CDR1 LGHDT and CDR2 YNNKEL (reference sequence). This CDR3 spans 14 amino acids. The CDR3 DNA sequence: TGTGCCAGCAGCCCCCGACAGAAATGGGATACGCAGTATTTT. Translating it yields CASSPRQKWDTQYF.

The chain carries TRBV4-1 and TRBJ1-2, with TRBD1 as a possible D gene (6 bases). The CDR3 sequence is 16 residues long. Germline CDR1 reads MGHRA; CDR2 reads YSYEKL. The V and J ends lost 0 bases and 3 bases respectively, with 14 bases between them. CDR3 DNA sequence: TGCGCCAGCAGCCAAGATAGGGGGGTGAAAGACTATGGCTACACCTTC. It yields the protein CASSQDRGVKDYGYTF.

This clonotype was seen many times. The chain carries TRBV20-1 and TRBJ2-3, with TRBD2 identical over 7 bases. J gave up 9 bases and V 6 bases, and 21 bases lay outside the gene matches. CDR1 and CDR2 from the germline V gene are DFQATT and SNEGSKA (reference sequence). This CDR3 is 16 amino acids long. The CDR3 coding sequence is TGCAGTGCCCGACTGTTGGCTAGCGGCCATTCAGGCACGCAGTATTTT. This encodes CSARLLASGHSGTQYF.

The table lists this clonotype with a count of one. Germline is not matched at one junction end, which may reflect a read error. The CDR3, as DNA: TGTGCCAGCAGTGAATTGAGGGGGTTTACCGGAGAGCGGTTTTTT. As protein: CASSELRGFTGERFF. V is TRBV2 and J is TRBJ2-2, with D possibly TRBD1 on 6 matching bases. Germline V gives CDR1 SNHLY, CDR2 FYNNEI. This CDR3 has 15 residues.

This clonotype was counted many times. J is TRBJ1-2 and V is TRBV29-1, with 7 positions matching TRBD1. Germline lookup yields CDR1 SQVTM and CDR2 ANQGSEA. The V segment lost 7 bases and the J segment 0 bases; nucleotides outside the gene matches: 2. This CDR3 contains 12 residues. CDR3: CSAQGANYGYTF. The CDR3 DNA follows: TGCAGCGCGCAGGGGGCTAACTATGGCTACACCTTC.

The chain couples TRBV14 to TRBJ1-1, with 11 nucleotides matching TRBD1. Trimming took 4 bases from V and 5 from J; bases not matched to a gene: 18. The CDR3 has 19 residues. Germline CDR1 is SGHDN and CDR2 is FVKESK. The CDR3 sequence: CASSPRTGGHKTMGTEAFF. The CDR3 nucleotides are TGTGCCAGCAGCCCCCGGACAGGGGGCCACAAAACGATGGGTACTGAAGCTTTCTTT. Variable domain in full (rest from reference TRBV14 and TRBJ1-1): EAGVTQFPSHSVIEKGQTVTLRCDPISGHDNLYWYRRVMGKEIKFLLHFVKESKQDESGMPNNRFLAERTGGTYSTLKVQPAELEDSGVYFCASSPRTGGHKTMGTEAFFGQGTRLTVV.

Concerning this clonotype: Since a much larger clone is just one base distant, this may be a read error. As the CDR3 is not closed by the conserved phenylalanine or tryptophan, this likely results from a read error. The V call is TRBV20-1, the J call TRBJ2-7; D is unresolved. The CDR3 is made up of 13 amino acids. Trimming removed 6 bases at V and 3 bases at J, with 15 bases between. The germline V gene has CDR1 DFQATT and CDR2 SNEGSKA (reference sequence). CDR3 sequence (DNA): TGCAGTGCCCACTCACTCCTCAGCTACGAGCAGTACTTA. Protein product: CSAHSLLSYEQYL.

This clonotype was seen many times. The CDR3 spells CSAAGPYGVYNEQFF. The CDR3 DNA reads as TGCAGTGCTGCCGGGCCCTACGGGGTATACAATGAGCAGTTCTTC. The chain links TRBV20-1 to TRBJ2-1, with a tentative D call TRBD2 (5 bases). Germline V gene data show CDR1 as DFQATT and CDR2 as SNEGSKA (reference sequence). The CDR3 covers 15 residues. Trimming shortened V by 5 bases and J by 4 bases, and 18 bases separated the two germline ends.

V and J are TRBV4-1 and TRBJ2-1; 10 bases fit TRBD2. V shed 4 bases, J shed 8 bases, and the junction held 8 bases outside the gene matches. There are 15 residues in the CDR3. Germline V lookup: CDR1 MGHRA, CDR2 YSYEKL. This CDR3 is CASSPGLAAYDEQFF. CDR3 nucleotides: TGCGCCAGCAGCCCCGGACTAGCGGCATACGATGAGCAGTTCTTC.

This rearrangement joins TRBV20-1 to TRBJ1-4; D may be TRBD1 (5 bases). Trimming removed 3 bases from V and 5 bases from J, with 10 bases in between. Germline lookup yields CDR1 DFQATT and CDR2 SNEGSKA (reference sequence). The CDR3 spans 13 residues. This CDR3 is CSASAQGNEKLFF. For the CDR3, the DNA is TGCAGTGCTAGTGCCCAGGGCAATGAAAAACTGTTTTTT.

This clonotype occurred a few times. The rearrangement uses TRBV29-1 and TRBJ1-4; D is ambiguous. The CDR3 runs 12 residues. Germline V gene sequence: CDR1 SQVTM, CDR2 ANQGSEA. The CDR3 is CSGFIMGEKLFF. CDR3 nucleotide sequence: TGCAGTGGATTCATTATGGGTGAAAAACTGTTTTTT. Full variable domain (rest looked up from reference TRBV29-1 and TRBJ1-4): SAVISQKPSRDICQRGTSLTIQCQVDSQVTMMFWYRQQPGQSLTLIATANQGSEATYESGFVIDKFPISRPNLTFSTLTVSNMSPEDSSIYLCSGFIMGEKLFFGSGTQLSVL.

In its sample, this clonotype was seen many times. The chain uses TRBV5-1 and TRBJ1-1; tentative D call: TRBD1 (5 bases). The ends were cut back, 3 bases at V and 6 bases at J, with 12 bases in the middle. The CDR3 is 13 amino acids. Germline CDR1 and CDR2: SGHRS and YFSETQ. The CDR3 coding sequence is TGCGCCAGCAGCTCATCAGGGAGCGCTGAAGCTTTCTTT. Amino acids: CASSSSGSAEAFF.

This clonotype came up many times. The chain employs TRBV11-2 and TRBJ2-7, with 7 bases that match TRBD1. Trimming took 5 bases from V and 2 from J; bases not matched to a gene: 9. Germline V gene sequence: CDR1 SGHAT, CDR2 FQNNGV. This CDR3 is 15 amino acids long. CDR3 loop: CASSGRDRKAYEQYF. For the CDR3, the DNA is TGTGCCAGCAGCGGCCGGGACAGAAAGGCCTACGAGCAGTACTTC.

Comments on this clonotype: Relative to the germline gene, one junction end is altered; a read error may explain this. V usage is TRBV20-1 and J usage is TRBJ1-5; 8 bases are a match to TRBD1. The CDR3 has 15 amino acids. CDR1 and CDR2 from the germline V gene are DFQATT and SNEGSKA (reference sequence). The CDR3 DNA is TGCGGTGCTAGCTCCGCCAGGGGGCGGTTTCAGCCCCAGCATTTT. Protein sequence: CGASSARGRFQPQHF.

The table lists this clonotype with a few counts. This chain joins TRBV12-3 or TRBV12-4 and TRBJ2-2; D gene unclear. Between the trimmed V and J ends, which lost 2 bases and 1 base, there was a span of 8 bases. CDR3 size: 15 residues. CDR3 residues: CASSLSSLNTGELFF. In DNA, the CDR3 is TGTGCCAGCAGTTTATCTAGTCTGAACACCGGGGAGCTGTTTTTT.

This clonotype was seen ten or more times. The rearrangement uses TRBV20-1 and TRBJ2-1; TRBD2 agrees at 9 bases. The germline V gene encodes CDR1 DFQATT and CDR2 SNEGSKA (reference sequence). This CDR3 is built from 13 residues. Trimming removed 5 bases from V and 2 bases from J; junction bases left unmatched: 1. CDR3 in amino acids: CSARLAAYNEQFF. The CDR3 coding sequence is TGCAGTGCTCGACTAGCGGCCTACAATGAGCAGTTCTTC.

Notes on this clonotype: Sequence at one end of the junction differs from germline and may be a read error. The chain joins TRBV12-3 or TRBV12-4 to TRBJ2-3; weak D call: TRBD1 (6 bases). This CDR3 contains 15 residues. The CDR3, as DNA: TGTGACAGCAGTTTGAGGGGGTCTAGCACAGATACGCAGTATTTT. Encoded protein: CDSSLRGSSTDTQYF.

About this clonotype: A much bigger clone sits one base away, suggesting this may be a read error. The chain employs TRBV5-1 and TRBJ2-7; possible D gene TRBD1, 6 bases. There are 14 residues in the CDR3. Germline-derived CDR1 and CDR2 are SGHRS and YFSETQ. The CDR3 DNA reads TGCGCCGGCAGCTCCGGGACACAGAGCTACGAGCAGTACTTC. Its protein is CAGSSGTQSYEQYF.